Below, one TCR beta chain is given with its context. Amplification of TCR alpha and beta CDR3 regions from RNA used iRepertoire nested multiplex PCR. TCRdb independently ran MiXCR on the multiplex PCR reads; one entry per CDR3 protein. The sample records 160,000 or so distinct CDR3 sequences, around 45% being singletons. V was cut by 10 bases and J by 2 bases, with 18 bases left in between. Per germline, CDR1 MNHEY and CDR2 SVGAGI. CDR3 length: 14 residues. This record belongs to a study of glioma-infiltrating T cells. The rearrangement links TRBV6-5 to TRBJ2-7; D may be TRBD2 (6 bases). Sequencing was done on a sample of glioma tissue, nonneoplastic brain tissue, or PBMCs (not recorded which). The receptor comes from a human donor with low-grade glioma or glioblastoma, undergoing nonglioma brain surgery, or in good health (not recorded which). The CDR3 region is CAIYLALAPYEQYF. The CDR3 bases are TGTGCCATCTACCTAGCGTTAGCCCCCTACGAGCAGTACTTC.